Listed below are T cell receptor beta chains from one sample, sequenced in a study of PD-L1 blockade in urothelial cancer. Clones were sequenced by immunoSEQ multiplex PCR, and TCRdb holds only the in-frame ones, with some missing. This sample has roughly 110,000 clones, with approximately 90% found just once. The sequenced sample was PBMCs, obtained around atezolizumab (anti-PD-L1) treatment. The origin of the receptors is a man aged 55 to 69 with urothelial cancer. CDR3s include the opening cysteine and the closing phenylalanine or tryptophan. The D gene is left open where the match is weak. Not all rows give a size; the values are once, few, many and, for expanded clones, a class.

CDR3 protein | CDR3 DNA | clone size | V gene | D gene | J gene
CASSQVQENEQFF | TGCGCCAGCAGCCAGGTACAGGAGAATGAGCAGTTCTTC | NA | TRBV4-1 | NA | TRBJ2-1
CASSLGGPGSTEAFF | TGTGCCAGCAGCTTAGGAGGGCCTGGGTCCACTGAAGCTTTCTTT | NA | TRBV7-9 | NA | TRBJ1-1
CASSSQGSANEKLFF | TGTGCCAGCAGCAGCCAGGGATCGGCTAATGAAAAACTGTTTTTT | NA | TRBV6-5 | NA | TRBJ1-4
CASSPRDRTYEQYF | TGTGCCAGCAGCCCCCGGGACAGGACCTACGAGCAGTACTTC | NA | TRBV5-8 | TRBD1 | TRBJ2-7
CASSYDARSPNEKLFF | TGTGCCAGCAGTTACGATGCTCGGAGCCCTAATGAAAAACTGTTTTTT | NA | TRBV6-6 | NA | TRBJ1-4
CSVEDSLTSGVRDTQYF | TGCAGCGTTGAAGACTCTTTGACTAGCGGGGTTCGAGATACGCAGTATTTT | once | TRBV29-1 | TRBD2 | TRBJ2-3
CASSDWVREIIGEQYF | TGTGCCAGCAGTGATTGGGTCCGGGAAATTATCGGCGAGCAGTACTTC | NA | TRBV6-1 | NA | TRBJ2-7
CASSEGRTRTRWLF | TGTGCCAGCAGTGAAGGGCGAACCAGAACTAGATGGCTCTTC | few | TRBV2 | NA | TRBJ2-1
CASRGGGAIGLDEQFF | TGTGCCAGCAGGGGTGGTGGGGCGATCGGGTTAGATGAGCAGTTCTTC | NA | TRBV5-4 | NA | TRBJ2-1
CASSYTSGTYEQYF | TGTGCCAGCAGTTACACTAGCGGGACCTACGAGCAGTACTTC | NA | TRBV2 | TRBD2 | TRBJ2-7
CAISESSGTSGHYEQYF | TGTGCCATCAGTGAGTCCTCGGGGACTAGCGGACACTACGAGCAGTACTTC | NA | TRBV10-3 | TRBD2 | TRBJ2-7
CASSNGYEQYF | TGCGCCAGCAGCAACGGCTACGAGCAGTACTTC | NA | TRBV4-3 | NA | TRBJ2-7
CASSWSLADTQYF | TGCGCCAGCAGCTGGAGCCTCGCAGATACGCAGTATTTT | NA | TRBV5-1 | NA | TRBJ2-3
CAWSGFSGRAPFDTQYF | TGTGCCTGGAGTGGTTTTAGCGGGAGGGCCCCTTTTGATACGCAGTATTTT | NA | TRBV30 | TRBD2 | TRBJ2-3
CASSQSGIGYTF | TGTGCCAGCAGCCAAAGCGGAATTGGCTACACCTTC | NA | TRBV14 | NA | TRBJ1-2
CAWSFTGPPYEQYF | TGTGCCTGGAGTTTTACAGGCCCTCCCTACGAGCAGTACTTC | NA | TRBV30 | NA | TRBJ2-7
CASSESRGSNTGELFF | TGTGCCAGCAGTGAATCACGGGGGTCAAACACCGGGGAGCTGTTTTTT | NA | TRBV25-1 | NA | TRBJ2-2
CASSQDGGATYEQYF | TGTGCCAGCAGCCAAGACGGGGGGGCAACCTACGAGCAGTACTTC | NA | TRBV4-2 | TRBD2 | TRBJ2-7
CASSFSVGRPSGSNEQFF | TGTGCCAGCAGTTTCTCTGTGGGGCGGCCTAGCGGCTCCAATGAGCAGTTCTTC | NA | TRBV28 | TRBD2 | TRBJ2-1
CASTPPGGRTGELFF | TGTGCCAGCACTCCCCCAGGGGGCCGAACCGGGGAGCTGTTTTTT | NA | TRBV11-2 | TRBD1 | TRBJ2-2
CASRPTVGTGELFF | TGTGCCAGCCGTCCGACAGTGGGCACCGGGGAGCTGTTTTTT | NA | TRBV6-6 | NA | TRBJ2-2
CASSLSTGDGQPQHF | TGTGCCAGCAGTTTGTCAACAGGGGACGGTCAGCCCCAGCATTTT | NA | TRBV28 | TRBD1 | TRBJ1-5
CASSQADATNYGYTF | TGCGCCAGCAGCCAAGCCGATGCGACTAACTATGGCTACACCTTC | NA | TRBV4-3 | NA | TRBJ1-2
CASSPVAEALNQPQHF | TGTGCCAGCAGCCCCGTTGCAGAGGCCCTCAATCAGCCCCAGCATTTT | NA | TRBV28 | NA | TRBJ1-5
CRTGAVSNQPQHF | TGCAGAACAGGGGCCGTTAGCAATCAGCCCCAGCATTTT | NA | TRBV29-1 | TRBD1 | TRBJ1-5
CASMDSGIDTEAFF | TGCGCCAGCATGGATTCAGGGATCGACACTGAAGCTTTCTTT | few | TRBV5-1 | NA | TRBJ1-1
CASSLGAGTYLDTQYF | TGTGCCAGCAGCTTAGGCGCCGGGACATATTTAGATACGCAGTATTTT | NA | TRBV7-2 | NA | TRBJ2-3
CASSLVSPAAGSSSGNTIYF | TGTGCCAGCAGCTTAGTTTCCCCGGCCGCGGGATCGAGCTCTGGAAACACCATATATTTT | NA | TRBV7-8 | NA | TRBJ1-3
CATIPSGNSPLHF | TGTGCCACCATACCCTCAGGGAATTCACCCCTCCACTTT | NA | TRBV19 | NA | TRBJ1-6
CASRVDTEAFF | TGTGCCAGTCGAGTCGACACTGAAGCTTTCTTT | NA | TRBV19 | NA | TRBJ1-1
CASSQGAGSASYTF | TGCGCCAGCAGCCAAGGGGCAGGCTCTGCCAGCTACACCTTC | NA | TRBV4-3 | NA | TRBJ1-2
CASSVAGGRQPQHF | TGTGCCAGTAGTGTAGCAGGTGGGAGGCAGCCCCAGCATTTT | NA | TRBV19 | NA | TRBJ1-5
CAISEGLADTQYF | TGTGCCATCAGTGAGGGACTCGCCGATACGCAGTATTTT | NA | TRBV10-3 | NA | TRBJ2-3